The rows below give T cell receptor beta chains drawn from one sample of a study of OX40 agonist ivuxolimab in advanced cancers. Produced via immunoSEQ multiplex PCR; TCRdb's table is partial and in-frame only. The table lists more than 80,000 clones, roughly nine tenths of them singletons. Source: CD4+ or CD8+ T cells sorted from blood, taken in a trial of the OX40 agonist ivuxolimab. The receptor source for this set is an adult with an advanced solid tumor such as melanoma, head and neck, liver or kidney cancer. Each CDR3 is given with its conserved first and last residue. A D gene is named only where the DNA matches it firmly. Some rows have no size entry. The others give once, few or many, or a class for an expanded clone.

J | V | size | D | CDR3 | DNA
TRBJ2-7 | TRBV19 | - | TRBD1 | CASSIGTGPYEQYF | TGTGCCAGTAGTATCGGGACAGGGCCCTACGAGCAGTACTTC
TRBJ2-1 | TRBV30 | - | TRBD2 | CAWKQLAGGGEQFF | TGTGCCTGGAAACAACTAGCGGGAGGGGGGGAGCAGTTCTTC
TRBJ2-7 | TRBV28 | - | TRBD2 | CASSSSGRLPYEQYF | TGTGCCAGCAGTTCCAGCGGGAGGTTACCCTACGAGCAGTACTTC
TRBJ2-5 | TRBV5-1 | once | - | CASSLLGTLQETQYF | TGCGCCAGCAGCTTGTTAGGGACCCTCCAAGAGACCCAGTACTTC
TRBJ2-5 | TRBV7-2 | - | - | CASSLVVGGQETQYF | TGTGCCAGCAGCTTAGTTGTCGGGGGCCAAGAGACCCAGTACTTC
TRBJ2-2 | TRBV4-2 | - | - | CASSQGLGSGINTGELFF | TGTGCCAGCAGCCAAGGGTTGGGTTCGGGCATAAACACCGGGGAGCTGTTTTTT
TRBJ1-2 | TRBV29-1 | - | - | CSVRTAPNYGYTF | TGCAGCGTTCGGACAGCGCCAAACTATGGCTACACCTTC
TRBJ2-5 | TRBV5-1 | - | TRBD2 | CASSLEISGRVGETQYF | TGCGCCAGCAGCTTGGAGATTAGCGGGAGAGTAGGAGAGACCCAGTACTTC
TRBJ2-3 | TRBV7-2 | - | - | CASSRTDTQYF | TGTGCCAGCAGCCGGACAGATACGCAGTATTTT
TRBJ2-5 | TRBV7-2 | - | TRBD2 | CASSLAEREMWKTQYF | TGTGCCAGCAGCTTAGCGGAGCGGGAGATGTGGAAGACCCAGTACTTC
TRBJ1-2 | TRBV19 | - | - | CASSMRENGYTF | TGTGCCAGTAGTATGCGGGAGAATGGCTACACCTTC
TRBJ2-1 | TRBV28 | - | - | CASSPVARFNEQFF | TGTGCCAGCAGTCCAGTAGCAAGGTTCAATGAGCAGTTCTTC
TRBJ2-1 | TRBV27 | - | TRBD2 | CASSFAGVGGEQFF | TGTGCCAGCAGTTTCGCGGGAGTGGGAGGTGAGCAGTTCTTC
TRBJ2-5 | TRBV7-7 | - | - | CASSLGSLRGVGETQYF | TGTGCCAGCAGCTTAGGGTCTCTTAGGGGAGTAGGAGAGACCCAGTACTTC
TRBJ1-1 | TRBV18 | - | - | CASSPLEGNTEAFF | TGTGCCAGCTCACCACTAGAGGGGAACACTGAAGCTTTCTTT
TRBJ2-5 | TRBV18 | - | TRBD2 | CASSPLEGGETQYF | TGTGCCAGCTCACCACTCGAGGGAGGGGAGACCCAGTACTTC
TRBJ2-7 | TRBV11-2 | - | TRBD2 | CASSPIAGSVHEQYF | TGTGCCAGCAGCCCTATAGCGGGATCTGTCCACGAGCAGTACTTC
TRBJ1-5 | TRBV6-1 | few | TRBD1 | CASSVFWTGGQPQHF | TGTGCCAGCAGTGTATTTTGGACAGGGGGACAGCCCCAGCATTTT
TRBJ2-5 | TRBV7-2 | - | - | CASSPSIQETQYF | TGTGCCAGCAGCCCCTCAATTCAAGAGACCCAGTACTTC
TRBJ1-3 | TRBV7-9 | - | - | CASSLEQGDSGNTIYF | TGTGCCAGCAGCTTAGAACAGGGCGACTCTGGAAACACCATATATTTT
TRBJ1-3 | TRBV19 | - | - | CASSIFVGDAGNTIYF | TGTGCCAGTAGTATCTTCGTAGGCGACGCAGGAAACACCATATATTTT
TRBJ1-5 | TRBV4-2 | - | TRBD1 | CASSQDLPDRGSNQPQHF | TGTGCCAGCAGCCAAGATTTACCAGACAGGGGTTCCAATCAGCCCCAGCATTTT
TRBJ1-5 | TRBV28 | - | - | CASSRTVDSNQPQHF | TGTGCCAGCAGCCGGACAGTGGATAGCAATCAGCCCCAGCATTTT
TRBJ2-4 | TRBV2 | - | - | CASRDSILAENIQYF | TGTGCCAGCAGGGACAGTATCTTAGCCGAAAACATTCAGTACTTC
TRBJ2-3 | TRBV5-1 | - | TRBD2 | CASSLGAGGTDTQYF | TGCGCCAGCAGCTTGGGAGCGGGAGGCACAGATACGCAGTATTTT
TRBJ2-7 | TRBV4-2 | - | - | CASSLDPLRGDEQYF | TGTGCCAGCAGCTTGGACCCCCTTAGAGGCGACGAGCAGTACTTC
TRBJ2-7 | TRBV6-1 | - | - | CASRGAVYEQYF | TGTGCCAGCAGGGGCGCTGTGTACGAGCAGTACTTC
TRBJ2-1 | TRBV30 | - | - | CAWSVWRGPGGNEQFF | TGTGCCTGGAGTGTATGGAGGGGCCCCGGGGGAAATGAGCAGTTCTTC
TRBJ2-7 | TRBV6-5 | - | - | CASSYSRGAGPYEQYF | TGTGCCAGCAGTTACTCGAGGGGGGCCGGTCCCTACGAGCAGTACTTC
TRBJ2-5 | TRBV5-1 | - | - | CASSNPLQETQYF | TGCGCCAGCAGCAACCCACTCCAAGAGACCCAGTACTTC
TRBJ2-1 | TRBV5-4 | - | - | CASSLQQGTYNEQFF | TGTGCCAGCAGCCTACAACAGGGAACCTACAATGAGCAGTTCTTC
TRBJ2-7 | TRBV10-3 | - | TRBD1 | CAIGTGATYEQYF | TGTGCCATTGGGACAGGGGCTACCTACGAGCAGTACTTC
TRBJ2-5 | TRBV7-9 | - | - | CASSLKGVKETQYF | TGTGCCAGCAGCTTAAAGGGGGTGAAGGAGACCCAGTACTTC
TRBJ2-3 | TRBV5-1 | - | - | CASSLAAPQDTQYF | TGCGCCAGCAGCTTGGCTGCCCCCCAAGATACGCAGTATTTT
TRBJ2-3 | TRBV5-1 | - | TRBD2 | CASSLRGALTDTQYF | TGCGCCAGCAGCCTGCGGGGGGCCCTCACAGATACGCAGTATTTT
TRBJ2-5 | TRBV4-1 | - | - | CASSQDGGGKETQYF | TGCGCCAGCAGCCAAGATGGAGGAGGGAAAGAGACCCAGTACTTC
TRBJ2-7 | TRBV19 | - | TRBD1 | CASSIGGTGGPYEQYF | TGTGCCAGTAGTATCGGGGGGACAGGGGGCCCCTACGAGCAGTACTTC
TRBJ2-2 | TRBV30 | - | - | CAWSSGKDWGTGELFF | TGTGCCTGGAGTAGTGGGAAGGACTGGGGGACCGGGGAGCTGTTTTTT
TRBJ2-5 | TRBV5-1 | - | TRBD2 | CASSAASGRAAETQYF | TGCGCCAGCAGCGCCGCTAGCGGGAGGGCCGCGGAGACCCAGTACTTC
TRBJ2-2 | TRBV7-2 | - | TRBD2 | CASSSLAGGVGELFF | TGTGCCAGCAGCTCTCTAGCGGGGGGAGTCGGGGAGCTGTTTTTT
TRBJ1-5 | TRBV18 | - | - | CASSPGSNQPQHF | TGTGCCAGCTCACCCGGCAGCAATCAGCCCCAGCATTTT
TRBJ2-7 | TRBV18 | - | TRBD2 | CASSDAGLAGGREQYF | TGTGCCAGCTCTGACGCCGGACTAGCGGGAGGGCGCGAGCAGTACTTC
TRBJ2-3 | TRBV5-1 | - | TRBD2 | CASSFIAGRTDTQYF | TGCGCCAGCAGCTTCATAGCGGGAAGGACAGATACGCAGTATTTT
TRBJ2-2 | TRBV7-3 | - | TRBD1 | CASSPQGSNTGELFF | TGTGCCAGCAGCCCACAGGGGTCTAACACCGGGGAGCTGTTTTTT
TRBJ2-2 | TRBV7-2 | - | - | CASSLARRDLTGELFF | TGTGCCAGCAGCTTAGCACGTCGGGATTTGACCGGGGAGCTGTTTTTT
TRBJ1-5 | TRBV28 | few | - | CASTPGDQPQHF | TGTGCCAGCACTCCAGGGGACCAGCCCCAGCATTTT
TRBJ2-7 | TRBV6-5 | - | TRBD2 | CASSRLAGLYEQYF | TGTGCCAGCAGTAGACTAGCGGGACTCTACGAGCAGTACTTC
TRBJ1-3 | TRBV11-2 | - | - | CASSLVPSSGNTIYF | TGTGCCAGCAGCTTAGTACCGAGCTCTGGAAACACCATATATTTT
TRBJ2-1 | TRBV12-5 | few | TRBD2 | CASGPRLAGLYNEQFF | TGTGCTAGTGGTCCCCGACTAGCGGGATTGTACAATGAGCAGTTCTTC